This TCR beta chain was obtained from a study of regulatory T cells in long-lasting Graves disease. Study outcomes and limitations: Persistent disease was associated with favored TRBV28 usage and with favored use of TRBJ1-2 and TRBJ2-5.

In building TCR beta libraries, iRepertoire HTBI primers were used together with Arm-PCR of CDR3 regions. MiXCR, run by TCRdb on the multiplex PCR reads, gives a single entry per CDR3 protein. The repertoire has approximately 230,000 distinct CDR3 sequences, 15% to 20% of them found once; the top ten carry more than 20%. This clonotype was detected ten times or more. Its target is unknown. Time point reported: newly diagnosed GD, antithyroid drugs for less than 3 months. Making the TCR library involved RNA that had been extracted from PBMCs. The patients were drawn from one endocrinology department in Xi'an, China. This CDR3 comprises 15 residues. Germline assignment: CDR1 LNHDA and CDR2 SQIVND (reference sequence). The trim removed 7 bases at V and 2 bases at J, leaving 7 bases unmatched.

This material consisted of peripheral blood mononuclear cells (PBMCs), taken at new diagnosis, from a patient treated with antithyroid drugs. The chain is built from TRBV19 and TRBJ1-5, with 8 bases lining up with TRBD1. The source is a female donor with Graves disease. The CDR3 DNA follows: TGTGCCAGTATAGGGACAGGTGCCGGCAATCAGCCCCAGCATTTT. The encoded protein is CASIGTGAGNQPQHF.